The text below deals with one TCR beta chain. Its specificity is unknown. Stated time point: newly diagnosed, previously untreated cHL patient sample. The CD4+ T cells used were purified from thawed PBMCs through magnetic negative selection. Looked up from germline, CDR1 is KGHSH and CDR2 is LQKENI. This CDR3 has 14 residues. Generated by immunoSEQ multiplex PCR, the TCRdb table keeps only in-frame clones and is missing some. Among around 15,000 clones listed, 92% were seen once. This sample stems from a study of PD-1 blockade in classical Hodgkin lymphoma. Findings of the study overall: Newly diagnosed patients were reported to exhibit reduced baseline TCR diversity relative to healthy donors. Repertoire differences have undefined causes, possibly disease activity or prior therapy.

This rearrangement joins TRBV18 to TRBJ2-5, with TRBD1 matching over 7 bases. The end of the DNA aligns better with TRBJ2-7, so the J call may be wrong. The sequence derives from a human donor with classical Hodgkin lymphoma. The sequenced material came from CD4+ T cells from blood. The CDR3, as DNA: TGTGCCAGCTCACCATCAGGGGGCTCCTACGAGCAGTACTTC. Protein sequence: CASSPSGGSYEQYF.